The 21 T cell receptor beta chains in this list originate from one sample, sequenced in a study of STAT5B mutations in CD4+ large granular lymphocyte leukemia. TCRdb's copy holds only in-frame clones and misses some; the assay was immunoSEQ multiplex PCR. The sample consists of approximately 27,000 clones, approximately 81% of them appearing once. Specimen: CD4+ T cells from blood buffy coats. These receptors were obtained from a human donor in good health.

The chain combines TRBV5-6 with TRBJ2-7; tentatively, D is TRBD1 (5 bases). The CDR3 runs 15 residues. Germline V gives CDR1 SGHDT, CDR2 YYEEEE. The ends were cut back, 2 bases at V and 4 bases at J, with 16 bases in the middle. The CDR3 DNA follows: TGTGCCAGCAGCTTAAGTGTGACAGTCCTTTACGAGCAGTACGTC. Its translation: CASSLSVTVLYEQYV.

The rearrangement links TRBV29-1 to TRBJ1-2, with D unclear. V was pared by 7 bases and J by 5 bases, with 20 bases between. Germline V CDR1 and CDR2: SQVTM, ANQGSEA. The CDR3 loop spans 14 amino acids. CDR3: CSAEGGFPTYGYTF. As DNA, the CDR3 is TGCAGCGCCGAGGGTGGGTTTCCAACTTATGGCTACACCTTC.

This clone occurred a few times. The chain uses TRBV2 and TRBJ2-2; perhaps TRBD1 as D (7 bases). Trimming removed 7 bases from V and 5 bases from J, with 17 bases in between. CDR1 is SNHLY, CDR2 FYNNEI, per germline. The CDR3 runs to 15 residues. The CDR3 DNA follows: TGTGCCAGCACACCAGGCAGGGGGAGGACCGGGGAGCTGTTTTTT. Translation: CASTPGRGRTGELFF.

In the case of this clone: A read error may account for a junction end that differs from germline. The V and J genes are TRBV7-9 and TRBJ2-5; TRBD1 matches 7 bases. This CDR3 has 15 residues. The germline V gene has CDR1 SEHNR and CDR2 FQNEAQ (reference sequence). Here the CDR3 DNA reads TGTGCCAGCAGCCACACGGGACAGTCGCAAGCGACCCAGTACTTC. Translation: CASSHTGQSQATQYF.

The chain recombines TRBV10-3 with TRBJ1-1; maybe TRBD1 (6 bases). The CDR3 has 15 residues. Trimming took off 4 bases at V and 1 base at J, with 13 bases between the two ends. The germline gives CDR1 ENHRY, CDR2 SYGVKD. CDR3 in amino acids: CAISGLKQGNTEAFF. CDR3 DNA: TGTGCCATCAGTGGACTTAAACAGGGGAACACTGAAGCTTTCTTT.

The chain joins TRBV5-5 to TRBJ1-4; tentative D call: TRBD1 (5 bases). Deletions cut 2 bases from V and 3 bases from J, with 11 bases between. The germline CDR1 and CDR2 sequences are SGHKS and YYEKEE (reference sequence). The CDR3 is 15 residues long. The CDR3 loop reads CASSFAGRANEKLFF. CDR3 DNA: TGTGCCAGCAGCTTCGCGGGGCGAGCTAATGAAAAACTGTTTTTT.

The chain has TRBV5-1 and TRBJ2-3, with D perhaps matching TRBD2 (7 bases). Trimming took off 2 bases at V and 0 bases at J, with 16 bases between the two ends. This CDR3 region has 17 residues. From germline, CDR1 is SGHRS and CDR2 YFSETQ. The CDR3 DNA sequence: TGCGCCAGCAGCTTTGGACGCGGGGGCTTTAGCACAGATACGCAGTATTTT. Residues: CASSFGRGGFSTDTQYF.

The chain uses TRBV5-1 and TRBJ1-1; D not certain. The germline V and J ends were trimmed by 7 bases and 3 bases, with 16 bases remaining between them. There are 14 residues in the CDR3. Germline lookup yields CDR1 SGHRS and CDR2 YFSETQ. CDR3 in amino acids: CASSIGRWDTEAFF. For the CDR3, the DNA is TGCGCCAGCTCAATAGGACGGTGGGACACTGAAGCTTTCTTT.

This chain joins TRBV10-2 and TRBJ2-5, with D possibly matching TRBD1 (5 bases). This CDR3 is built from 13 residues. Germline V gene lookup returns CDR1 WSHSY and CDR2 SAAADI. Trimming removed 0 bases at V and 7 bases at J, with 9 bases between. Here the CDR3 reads CASSESLGPTQYF. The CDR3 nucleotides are TGCGCCAGCAGTGAGTCGTTGGGGCCGACCCAGTACTTC.

The CDR3 loop reads CASSLELGQGAGANVLTF. In DNA form, the CDR3 reads TGTGCCAGCAGCTTAGAACTTGGACAGGGGGCTGGGGCCAACGTCCTGACTTTC. This rearrangement joins TRBV11-2 to TRBJ2-6; 10 nucleotides align to TRBD1. Per the germline V gene, CDR1 is SGHAT and CDR2 is FQNNGV. The CDR3 totals 18 residues. V lost 0 bases, J lost 2 bases, and 4 bases stayed unmatched.

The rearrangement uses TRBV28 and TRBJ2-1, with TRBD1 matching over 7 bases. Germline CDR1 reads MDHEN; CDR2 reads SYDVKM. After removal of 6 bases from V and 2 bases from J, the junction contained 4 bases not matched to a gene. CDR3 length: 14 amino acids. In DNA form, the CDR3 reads TGTGCCAGCAGGGGGCAGGGGGCCTACAATGAGCAGTTCTTC. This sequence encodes CASRGQGAYNEQFF.

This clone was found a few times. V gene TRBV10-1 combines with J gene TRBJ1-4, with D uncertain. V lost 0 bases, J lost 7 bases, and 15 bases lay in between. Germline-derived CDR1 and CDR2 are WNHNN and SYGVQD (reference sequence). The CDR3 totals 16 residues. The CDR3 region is CASSESKAVGSEKLFF. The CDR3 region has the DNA TGCGCCAGCAGTGAGTCGAAGGCGGTGGGGAGTGAAAAACTGTTTTTT.

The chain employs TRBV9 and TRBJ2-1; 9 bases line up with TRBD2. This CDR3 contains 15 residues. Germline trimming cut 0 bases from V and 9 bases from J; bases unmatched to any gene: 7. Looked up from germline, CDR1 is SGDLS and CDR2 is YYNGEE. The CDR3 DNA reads TGTGCCAGCAGCGTAGGAAATAGCGGGAGAATTGAGCAGTTCTTC. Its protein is CASSVGNSGRIEQFF.

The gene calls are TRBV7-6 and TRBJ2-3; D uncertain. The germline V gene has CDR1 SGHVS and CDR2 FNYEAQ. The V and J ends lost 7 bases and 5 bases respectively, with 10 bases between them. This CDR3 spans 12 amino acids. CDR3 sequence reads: CASIQRGDTQYF. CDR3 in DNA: TGTGCCAGCATCCAAAGAGGAGATACGCAGTATTTT.

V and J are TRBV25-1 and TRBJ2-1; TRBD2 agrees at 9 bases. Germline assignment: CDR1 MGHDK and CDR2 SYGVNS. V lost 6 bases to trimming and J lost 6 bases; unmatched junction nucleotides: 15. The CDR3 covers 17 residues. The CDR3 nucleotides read TGTGCCAGCAGGATGACCCCCGGGACTAGCAGTAGCAATGAGCAGTTCTTC. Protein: CASRMTPGTSSSNEQFF.

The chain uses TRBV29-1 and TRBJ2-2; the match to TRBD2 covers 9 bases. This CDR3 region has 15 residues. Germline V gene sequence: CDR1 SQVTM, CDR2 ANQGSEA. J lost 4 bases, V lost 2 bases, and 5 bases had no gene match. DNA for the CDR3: TGCAGCGTTGAACGGCGGGGGGGACTCACCGGGGAGCTGTTTTTT. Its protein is CSVERRGGLTGELFF.

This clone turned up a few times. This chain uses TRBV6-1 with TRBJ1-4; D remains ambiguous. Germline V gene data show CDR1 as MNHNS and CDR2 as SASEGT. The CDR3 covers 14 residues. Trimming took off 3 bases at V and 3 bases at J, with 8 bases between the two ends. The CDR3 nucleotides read TGTGCCAGCAGTGATCCGTCAGCTAATGAAAAACTGTTTTTT. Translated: CASSDPSANEKLFF.

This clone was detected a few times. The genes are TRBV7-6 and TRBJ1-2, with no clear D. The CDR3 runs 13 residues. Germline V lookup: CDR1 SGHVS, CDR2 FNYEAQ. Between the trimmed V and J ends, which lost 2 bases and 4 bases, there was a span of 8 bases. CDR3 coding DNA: TGTGCCAGCAGCTTAAGAGGGAGCTATGGCTACACCTTC. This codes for CASSLRGSYGYTF.

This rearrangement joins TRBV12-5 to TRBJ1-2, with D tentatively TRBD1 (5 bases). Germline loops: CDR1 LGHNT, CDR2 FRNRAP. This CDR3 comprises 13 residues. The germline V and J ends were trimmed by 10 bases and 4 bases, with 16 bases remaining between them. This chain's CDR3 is CATKPMGGYGYTF. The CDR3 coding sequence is TGTGCTACCAAGCCAATGGGGGGCTATGGCTACACCTTC.

CDR3 residues: CASSRDITYEQYF. The CDR3 DNA is TGTGCCAGCAGCCGGGACATTACCTACGAGCAGTACTTC. The chain uses TRBV5-4 and TRBJ2-7; the D gene is possibly TRBD1 (6 bases). The ends were cut back, 4 bases at V and 2 bases at J, with 10 bases in the middle. Germline V gives CDR1 SGHNT, CDR2 YYREEE (reference sequence). This CDR3 is 13 amino acids long. Drawing the rest from reference TRBV5-4 and TRBJ2-7, the complete variable domain is ETGVTQSPTHLIKTRGQQVTLRCSSQSGHNTVSWYQQALGQGPQFIFQYYREEENGRGNFPPRFSGLQFPNYSSELNVNALELDDSALYLCASSRDITYEQYFGPGTRLTVT.

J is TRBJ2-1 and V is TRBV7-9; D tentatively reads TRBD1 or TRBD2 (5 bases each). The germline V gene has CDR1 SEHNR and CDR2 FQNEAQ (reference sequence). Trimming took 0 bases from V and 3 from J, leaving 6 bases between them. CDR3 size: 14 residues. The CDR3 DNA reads TGTGCCAGCAGCTTAGCGGGGGTCTACAATGAGCAGTTCTTC. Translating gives CASSLAGVYNEQFF.